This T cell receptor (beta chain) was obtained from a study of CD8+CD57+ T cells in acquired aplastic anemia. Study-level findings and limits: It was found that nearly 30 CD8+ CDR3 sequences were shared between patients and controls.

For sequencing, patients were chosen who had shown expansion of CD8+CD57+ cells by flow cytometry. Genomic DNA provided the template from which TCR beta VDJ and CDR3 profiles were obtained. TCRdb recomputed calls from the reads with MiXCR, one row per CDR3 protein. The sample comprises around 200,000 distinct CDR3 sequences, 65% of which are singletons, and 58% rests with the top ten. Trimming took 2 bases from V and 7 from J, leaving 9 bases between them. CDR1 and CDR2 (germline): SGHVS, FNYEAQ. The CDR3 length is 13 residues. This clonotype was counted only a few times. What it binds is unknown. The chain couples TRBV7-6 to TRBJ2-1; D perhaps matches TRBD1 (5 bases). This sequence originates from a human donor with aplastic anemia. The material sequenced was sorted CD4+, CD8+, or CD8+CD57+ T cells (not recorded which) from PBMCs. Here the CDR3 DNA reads TGTGCCAGCAGCTTACGACAGTATAATGAGCAGTTCTTC. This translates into CASSLRQYNEQFF.